This T cell receptor (beta chain) comes out of a study of blood T cell repertoires in COVID-19. How the authors handled the data: Estimation of nucleated cell counts relied on the amplification of reference gene primers. The method was immunoSEQ multiplex PCR; TCRdb's version includes in-frame clones alone and lacks a portion of them. Clonal size and the V and J genes are those of that table, whereas D and trimming came from the DNA. The sample gives roughly 250,000 clones, around 87% of which show up once; about 6.3% is in the top ten. The germline V and J ends were trimmed by 6 bases and 6 bases, with 20 bases remaining between them. The CDR3 has 15 residues. From germline, CDR1 is LNHNV and CDR2 YYDKDF (reference sequence). Participants came from about 24 US areas, aged roughly 18 to 95 years.

V and J are TRBV15 and TRBJ1-1, with D possibly being TRBD1 (6 bases). The clonotype comes from a woman in her twenties or thirties with acute COVID-19. Input material: PBMCs or T cells enriched from blood (not recorded which). The CDR3: CATSSLDTGLPEAFF. The CDR3 DNA sequence: TGTGCCACCAGTAGTCTTGATACAGGGCTGCCTGAAGCTTTCTTT.